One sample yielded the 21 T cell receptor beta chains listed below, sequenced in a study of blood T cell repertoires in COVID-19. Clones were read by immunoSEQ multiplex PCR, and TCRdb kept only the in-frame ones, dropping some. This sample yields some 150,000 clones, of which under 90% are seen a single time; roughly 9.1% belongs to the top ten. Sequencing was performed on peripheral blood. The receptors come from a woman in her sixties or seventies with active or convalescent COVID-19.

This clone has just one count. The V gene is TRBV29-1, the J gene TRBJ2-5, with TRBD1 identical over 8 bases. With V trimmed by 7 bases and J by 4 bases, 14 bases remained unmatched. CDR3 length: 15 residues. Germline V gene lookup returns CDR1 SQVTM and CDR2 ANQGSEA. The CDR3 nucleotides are TGCAGCGCCGCTGACAGGGGAAAGGGAGCAGAGACCCAGTACTTC. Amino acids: CSAADRGKGAETQYF.

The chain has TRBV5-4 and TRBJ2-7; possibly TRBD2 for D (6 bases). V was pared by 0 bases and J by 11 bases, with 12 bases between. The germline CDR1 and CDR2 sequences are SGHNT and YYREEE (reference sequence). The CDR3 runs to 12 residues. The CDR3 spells CASSLEGRREYF. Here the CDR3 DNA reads TGTGCCAGCAGCTTGGAGGGTAGGAGGGAGTACTTC.

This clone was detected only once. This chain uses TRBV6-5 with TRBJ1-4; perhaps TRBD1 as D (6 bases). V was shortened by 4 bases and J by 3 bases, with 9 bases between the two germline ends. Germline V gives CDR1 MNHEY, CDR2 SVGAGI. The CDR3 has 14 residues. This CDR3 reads CASSWGGPNEKLFF. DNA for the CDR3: TGTGCCAGCAGTTGGGGGGGGCCTAATGAAAAACTGTTTTTT.

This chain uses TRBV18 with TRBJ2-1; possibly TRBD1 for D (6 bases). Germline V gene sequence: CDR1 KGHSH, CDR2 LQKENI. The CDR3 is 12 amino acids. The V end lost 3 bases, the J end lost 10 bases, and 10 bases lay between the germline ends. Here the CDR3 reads CASSPQGWEQFF. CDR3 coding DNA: TGTGCCAGCTCACCTCAGGGGTGGGAGCAGTTCTTC.

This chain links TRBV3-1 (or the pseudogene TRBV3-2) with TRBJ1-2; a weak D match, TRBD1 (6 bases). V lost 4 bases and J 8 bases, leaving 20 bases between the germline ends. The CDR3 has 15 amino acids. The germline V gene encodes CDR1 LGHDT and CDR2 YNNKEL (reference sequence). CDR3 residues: CASSRTGTRTRGYTF. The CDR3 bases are TGTGCCAGCAGCCGAACAGGGACCCGGACGAGGGGCTACACCTTC.

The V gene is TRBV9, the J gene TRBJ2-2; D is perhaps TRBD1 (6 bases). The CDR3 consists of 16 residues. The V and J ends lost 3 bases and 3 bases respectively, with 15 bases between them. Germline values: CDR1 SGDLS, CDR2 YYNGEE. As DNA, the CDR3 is TGTGCCAGCAGCGCCGGGACACTTACTTACACCGGGGAGCTGTTTTTT. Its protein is CASSAGTLTYTGELFF.

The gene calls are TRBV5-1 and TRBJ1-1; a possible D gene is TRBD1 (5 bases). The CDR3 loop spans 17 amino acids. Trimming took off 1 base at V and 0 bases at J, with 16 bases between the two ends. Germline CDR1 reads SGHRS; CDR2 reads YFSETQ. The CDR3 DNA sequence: TGCGCCAGCAGCTTGCAAGGGACCGGCGGGATGAACACTGAAGCTTTCTTT. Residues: CASSLQGTGGMNTEAFF.

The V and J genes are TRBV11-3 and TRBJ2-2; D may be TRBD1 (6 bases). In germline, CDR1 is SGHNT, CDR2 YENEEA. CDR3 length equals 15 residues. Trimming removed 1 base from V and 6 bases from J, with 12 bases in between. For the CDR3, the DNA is TGTGCCAGCAGCTTAGGCAGGGGAGACGCCGGGGAGCTGTTTTTT. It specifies CASSLGRGDAGELFF.

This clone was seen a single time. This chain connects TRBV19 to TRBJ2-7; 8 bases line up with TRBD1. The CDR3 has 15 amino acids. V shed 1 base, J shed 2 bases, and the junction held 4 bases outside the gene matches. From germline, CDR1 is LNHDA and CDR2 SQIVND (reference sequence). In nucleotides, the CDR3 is TGTGCCAGTAGTATAGGGACAGGGCATACCTACGAGCAGTACTTC. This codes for CASSIGTGHTYEQYF.

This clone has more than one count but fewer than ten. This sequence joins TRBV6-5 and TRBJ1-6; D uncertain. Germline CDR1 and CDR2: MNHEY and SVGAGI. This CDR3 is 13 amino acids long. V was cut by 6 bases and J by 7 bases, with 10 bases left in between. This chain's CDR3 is CASSDSRNSPLHF. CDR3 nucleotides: TGTGCCAGCAGCGACTCACGGAATTCACCCCTCCACTTT.

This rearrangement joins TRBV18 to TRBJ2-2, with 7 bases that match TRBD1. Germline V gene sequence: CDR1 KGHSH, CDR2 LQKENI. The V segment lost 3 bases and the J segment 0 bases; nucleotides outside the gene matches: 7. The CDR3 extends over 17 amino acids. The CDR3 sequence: CASSPWAGTANTGELFF. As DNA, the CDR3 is TGTGCCAGCTCACCTTGGGCAGGGACAGCGAACACCGGGGAGCTGTTTTTT.

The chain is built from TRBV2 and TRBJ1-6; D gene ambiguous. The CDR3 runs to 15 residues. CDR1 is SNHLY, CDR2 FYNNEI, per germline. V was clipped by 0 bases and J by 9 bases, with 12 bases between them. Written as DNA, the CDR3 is TGTGCCAGCAGTGAAGCCCAGGCTAACGTTTCACCCCTCCACTTT. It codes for CASSEAQANVSPLHF.

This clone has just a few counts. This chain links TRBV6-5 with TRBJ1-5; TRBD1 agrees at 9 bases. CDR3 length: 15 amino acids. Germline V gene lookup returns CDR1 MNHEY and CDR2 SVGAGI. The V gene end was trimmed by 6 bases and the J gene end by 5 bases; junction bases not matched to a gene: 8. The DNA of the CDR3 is TGTGCCAGCAGAGAGGGACAGGGTAGAGATCAGCCCCAGCATTTT. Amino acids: CASREGQGRDQPQHF.

The CDR3 sequence is CASSLRRTEAFF. In DNA form, the CDR3 reads TGTGCCAGCAGTTTAAGGAGGACTGAAGCTTTCTTT. The V gene is TRBV6-5, the J gene TRBJ1-1; D call uncertain. The CDR3 covers 12 residues. Germline values: CDR1 MNHEY, CDR2 SVGAGI. V shed 4 bases and J shed 5 bases, with 8 bases lying between them.

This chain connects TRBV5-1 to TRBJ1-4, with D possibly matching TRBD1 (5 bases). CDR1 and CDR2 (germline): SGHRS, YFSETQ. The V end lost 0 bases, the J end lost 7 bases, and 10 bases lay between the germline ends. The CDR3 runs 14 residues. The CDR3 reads CASSLELRGEKLFF. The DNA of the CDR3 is TGCGCCAGCAGCTTGGAATTAAGGGGTGAAAAACTGTTTTTT.

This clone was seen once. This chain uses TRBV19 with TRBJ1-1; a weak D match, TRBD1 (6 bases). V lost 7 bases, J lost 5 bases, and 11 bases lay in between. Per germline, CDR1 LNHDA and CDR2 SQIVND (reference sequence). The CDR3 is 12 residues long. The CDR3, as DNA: TGTGCCAGTAATCATAGGGGGACTGAAGCTTTCTTT. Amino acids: CASNHRGTEAFF.

The CDR3 protein is CSAQTDTGSGGYTF. CDR3 nucleotides: TGCAGCGCTCAGACTGACACGGGTTCGGGAGGCTACACCTTC. This chain joins TRBV29-1 and TRBJ1-2; D gene ambiguous. The germline CDR1 and CDR2 sequences are SQVTM and ANQGSEA. The germline V and J ends were trimmed by 7 bases and 8 bases, with 23 bases remaining between them. The CDR3 has 14 amino acids.

The CDR3 loop is CASSYSTSGSAADTQYF. For the CDR3, the DNA is TGTGCCAGCAGTTACTCCACTAGCGGGTCTGCGGCAGATACGCAGTATTTT. The chain recombines TRBV6-2 or TRBV6-3 with TRBJ2-3; 9 positions match TRBD2. Unmatched junction bases numbered 8, after V lost 0 bases and J lost 4 bases. The CDR3 contains 17 residues. Germline V gene sequence: CDR1 MNHEY, CDR2 SVGEGT.

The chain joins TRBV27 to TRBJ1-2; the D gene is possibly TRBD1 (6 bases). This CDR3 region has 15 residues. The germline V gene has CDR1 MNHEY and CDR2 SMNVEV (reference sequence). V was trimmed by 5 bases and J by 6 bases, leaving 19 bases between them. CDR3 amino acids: CASSQKQGLVDGYTF. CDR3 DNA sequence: TGTGCCAGCAGTCAAAAACAGGGCCTTGTGGATGGCTACACCTTC.

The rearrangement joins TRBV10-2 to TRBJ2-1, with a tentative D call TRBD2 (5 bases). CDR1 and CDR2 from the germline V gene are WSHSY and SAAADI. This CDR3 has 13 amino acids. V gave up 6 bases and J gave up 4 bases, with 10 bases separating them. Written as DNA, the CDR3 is TGCGCCAGCAGCGATACTAGATACAATGAGCAGTTCTTC. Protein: CASSDTRYNEQFF.

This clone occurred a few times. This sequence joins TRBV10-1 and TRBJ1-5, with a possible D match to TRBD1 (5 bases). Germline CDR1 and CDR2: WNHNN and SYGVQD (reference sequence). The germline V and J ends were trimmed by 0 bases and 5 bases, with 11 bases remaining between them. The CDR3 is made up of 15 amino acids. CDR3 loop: CASSESRQPYQPQHF. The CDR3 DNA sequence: TGCGCCAGCAGTGAGTCCAGACAGCCTTATCAGCCCCAGCATTTT.